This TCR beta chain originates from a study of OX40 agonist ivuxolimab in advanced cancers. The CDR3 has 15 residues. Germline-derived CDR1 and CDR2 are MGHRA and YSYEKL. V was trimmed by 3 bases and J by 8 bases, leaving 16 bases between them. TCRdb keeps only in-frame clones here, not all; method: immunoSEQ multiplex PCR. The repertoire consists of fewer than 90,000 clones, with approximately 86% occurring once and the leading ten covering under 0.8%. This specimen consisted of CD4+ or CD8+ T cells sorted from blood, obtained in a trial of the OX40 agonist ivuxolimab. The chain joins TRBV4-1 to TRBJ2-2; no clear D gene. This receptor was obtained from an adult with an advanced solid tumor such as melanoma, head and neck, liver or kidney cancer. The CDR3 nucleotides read TGCGCCAGCAGCCACCCGGCCTCACGTAAGGGGGAGCTGTTTTTT. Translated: CASSHPASRKGELFF.